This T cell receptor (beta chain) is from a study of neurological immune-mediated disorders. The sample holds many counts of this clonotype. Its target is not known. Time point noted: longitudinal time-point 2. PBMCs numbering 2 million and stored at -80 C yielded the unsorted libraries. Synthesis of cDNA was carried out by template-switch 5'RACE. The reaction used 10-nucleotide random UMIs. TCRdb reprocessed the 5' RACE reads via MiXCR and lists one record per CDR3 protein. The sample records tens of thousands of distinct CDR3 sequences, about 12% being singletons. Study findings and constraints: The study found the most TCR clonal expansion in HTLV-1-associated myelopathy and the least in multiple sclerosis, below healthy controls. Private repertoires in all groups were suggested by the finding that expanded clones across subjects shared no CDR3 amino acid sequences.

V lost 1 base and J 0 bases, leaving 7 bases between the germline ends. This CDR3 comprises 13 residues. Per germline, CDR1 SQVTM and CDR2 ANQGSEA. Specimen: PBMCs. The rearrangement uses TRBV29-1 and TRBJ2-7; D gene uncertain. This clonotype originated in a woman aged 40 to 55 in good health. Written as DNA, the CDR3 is TGCAGCGTTGAAGTCAAGGACTCCTACGAGCAGTACTTC. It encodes CSVEVKDSYEQYF.